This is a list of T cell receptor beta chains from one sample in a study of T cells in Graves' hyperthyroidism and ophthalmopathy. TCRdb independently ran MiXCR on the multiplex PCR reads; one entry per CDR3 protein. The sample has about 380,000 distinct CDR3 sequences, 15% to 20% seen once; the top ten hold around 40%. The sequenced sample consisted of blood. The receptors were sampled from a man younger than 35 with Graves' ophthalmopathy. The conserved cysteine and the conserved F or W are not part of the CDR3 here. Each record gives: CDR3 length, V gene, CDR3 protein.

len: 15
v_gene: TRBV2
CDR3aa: ASRTDRGSSYNSPLH

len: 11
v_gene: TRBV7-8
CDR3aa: ASSPSPAYEQF

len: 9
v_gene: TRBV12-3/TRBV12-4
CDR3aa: ASSFGYEQY

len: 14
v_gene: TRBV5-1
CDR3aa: ASSLGLAGEQETQY

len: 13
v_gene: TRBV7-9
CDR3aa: ASSKGVPDYNEQF

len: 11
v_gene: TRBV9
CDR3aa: ASSPGHSYEQY

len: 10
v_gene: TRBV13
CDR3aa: ASSLAMREQY

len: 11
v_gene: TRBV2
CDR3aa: ASSEQTYNEQF

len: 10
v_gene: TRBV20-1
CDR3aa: SVTRGLYEQF

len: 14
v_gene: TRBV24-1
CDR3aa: ATSDGTGVGNQPQH

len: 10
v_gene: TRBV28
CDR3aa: ASKQGKETQY

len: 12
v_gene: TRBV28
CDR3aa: ATQPRAGPQPQH

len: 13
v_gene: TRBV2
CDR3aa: ASTLRDTSNYGYT

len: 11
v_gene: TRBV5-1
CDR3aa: ASTHGNTGELF

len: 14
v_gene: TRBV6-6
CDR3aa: ASSYTRTGVNEKLF

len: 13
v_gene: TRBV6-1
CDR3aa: ASLLQGANTGELF

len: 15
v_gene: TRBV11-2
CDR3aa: ASSLRPGTGGVYGYT

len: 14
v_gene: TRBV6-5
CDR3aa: ASSYFFSTANYGYT

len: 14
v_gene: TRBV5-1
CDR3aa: ASSLAAASTWEGYT

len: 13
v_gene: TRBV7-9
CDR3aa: ASRQPGQRTYEQY

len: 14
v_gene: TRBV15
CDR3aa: ATSRPAGGRAGELF

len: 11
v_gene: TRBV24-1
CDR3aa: ATSDRLENEQY

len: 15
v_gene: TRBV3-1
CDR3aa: ASSQLAGPEGGETQY

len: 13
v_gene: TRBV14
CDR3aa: ASSHLGQGYYEQY

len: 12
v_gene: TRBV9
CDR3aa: ASTSGGAINEQF

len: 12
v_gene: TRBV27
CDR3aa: ASSLFVGRQPQH

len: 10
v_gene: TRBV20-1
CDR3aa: SARRVGFEQY

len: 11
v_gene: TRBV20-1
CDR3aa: SARQGAKRLAF

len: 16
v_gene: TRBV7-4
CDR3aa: ASSFGVCGQGDNQPQH

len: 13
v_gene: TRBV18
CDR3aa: ASSPRTAVTDTQY

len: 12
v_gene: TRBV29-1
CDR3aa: SVAAGTAGTEAF

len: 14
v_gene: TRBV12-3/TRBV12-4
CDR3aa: ASSLGPRQGTDTQY

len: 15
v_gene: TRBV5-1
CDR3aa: ASSLSPGQRLYNEQF

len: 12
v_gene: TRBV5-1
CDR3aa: ASSLAPANYGYT

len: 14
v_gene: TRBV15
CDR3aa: ATSRDGTGDLYEQY

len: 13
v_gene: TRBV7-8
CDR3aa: ASSLRWGPQQTQY

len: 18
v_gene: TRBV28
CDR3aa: ASSLPYTSGGLSNTGELF

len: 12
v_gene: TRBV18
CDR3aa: ASSPPSKVDEQY

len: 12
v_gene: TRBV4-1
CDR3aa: ASSQGSTNEKLF

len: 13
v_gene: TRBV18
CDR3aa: ASSPVPGGNYEQY

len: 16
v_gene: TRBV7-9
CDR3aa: ASPTIGRFCPMNTEAF

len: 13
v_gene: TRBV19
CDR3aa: ASSIGDRGTYEQY

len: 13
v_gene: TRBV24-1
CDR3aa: ATSDFGTGMDGYT

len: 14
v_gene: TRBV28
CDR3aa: ASSFGSYESADTQY

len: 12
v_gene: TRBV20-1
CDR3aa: SAPRLAEPYEQY